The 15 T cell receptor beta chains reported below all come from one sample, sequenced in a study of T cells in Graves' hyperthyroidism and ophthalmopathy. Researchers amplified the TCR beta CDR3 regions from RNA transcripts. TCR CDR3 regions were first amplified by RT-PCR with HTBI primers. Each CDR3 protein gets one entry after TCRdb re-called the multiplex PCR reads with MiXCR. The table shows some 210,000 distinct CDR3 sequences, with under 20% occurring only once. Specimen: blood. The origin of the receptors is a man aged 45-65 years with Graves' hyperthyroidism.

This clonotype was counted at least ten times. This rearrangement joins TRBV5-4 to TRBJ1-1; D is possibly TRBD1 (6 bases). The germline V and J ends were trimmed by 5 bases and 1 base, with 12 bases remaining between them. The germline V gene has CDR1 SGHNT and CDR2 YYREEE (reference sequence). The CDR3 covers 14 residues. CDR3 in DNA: TGTGCCAGCAGTTCGTCGACAGGGAACACTGAAGCTTTCTTT. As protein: CASSSSTGNTEAFF.

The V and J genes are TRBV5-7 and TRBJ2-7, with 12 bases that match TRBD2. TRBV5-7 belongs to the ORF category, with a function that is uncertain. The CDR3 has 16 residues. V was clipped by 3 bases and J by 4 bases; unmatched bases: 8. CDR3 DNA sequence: TGTGCCAGCAGCTCCCTCTGGACTAGCGGGGCATACGAGCAGTACTTC. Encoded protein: CASSSLWTSGAYEQYF.

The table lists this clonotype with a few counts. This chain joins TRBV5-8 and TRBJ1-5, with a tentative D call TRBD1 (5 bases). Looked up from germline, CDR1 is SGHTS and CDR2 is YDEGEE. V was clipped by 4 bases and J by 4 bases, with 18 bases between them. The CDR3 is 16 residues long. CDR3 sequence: CASSPELWGRNQPQHF. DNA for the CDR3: TGTGCCAGCAGCCCAGAGCTTTGGGGCAGGAATCAGCCCCAGCATTTT.

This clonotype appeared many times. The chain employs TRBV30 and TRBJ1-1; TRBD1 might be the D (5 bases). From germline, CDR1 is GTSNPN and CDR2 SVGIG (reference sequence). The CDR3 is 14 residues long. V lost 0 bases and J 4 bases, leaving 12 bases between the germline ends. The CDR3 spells CAWSVSQGFTEAFF. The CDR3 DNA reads TGTGCCTGGAGTGTTAGTCAGGGATTCACTGAAGCTTTCTTT.

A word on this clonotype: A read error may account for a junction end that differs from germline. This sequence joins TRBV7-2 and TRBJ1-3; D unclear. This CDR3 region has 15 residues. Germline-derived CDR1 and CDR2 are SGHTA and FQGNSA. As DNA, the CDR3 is TGTGCCAGCAGCCTAGCGCGTCACAGCGGAAACACCATATATTTT. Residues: CASSLARHSGNTIYF.

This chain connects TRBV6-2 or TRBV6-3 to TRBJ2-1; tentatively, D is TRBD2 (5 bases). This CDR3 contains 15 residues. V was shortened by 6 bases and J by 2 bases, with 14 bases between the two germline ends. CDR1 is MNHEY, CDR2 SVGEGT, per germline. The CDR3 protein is CASSPASLTYNEQFF. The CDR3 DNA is TGTGCCAGCAGCCCCGCTAGCTTGACCTACAATGAGCAGTTCTTC.

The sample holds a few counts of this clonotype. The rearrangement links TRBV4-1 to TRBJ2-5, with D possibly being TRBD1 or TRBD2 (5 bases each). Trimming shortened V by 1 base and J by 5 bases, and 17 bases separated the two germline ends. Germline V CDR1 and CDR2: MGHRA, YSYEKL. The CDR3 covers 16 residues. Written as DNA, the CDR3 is TGCGCCAGCAGCCAAGGCGGGCCAGGGAAAGGGGAGACCCAGTACTTC. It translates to CASSQGGPGKGETQYF.

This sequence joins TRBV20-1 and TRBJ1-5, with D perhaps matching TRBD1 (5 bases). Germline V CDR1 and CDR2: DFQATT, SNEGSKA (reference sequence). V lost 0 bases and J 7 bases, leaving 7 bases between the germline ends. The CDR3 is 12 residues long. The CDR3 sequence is CSAREGVQPQHF. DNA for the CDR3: TGCAGTGCTAGAGAAGGGGTACAGCCCCAGCATTTT.

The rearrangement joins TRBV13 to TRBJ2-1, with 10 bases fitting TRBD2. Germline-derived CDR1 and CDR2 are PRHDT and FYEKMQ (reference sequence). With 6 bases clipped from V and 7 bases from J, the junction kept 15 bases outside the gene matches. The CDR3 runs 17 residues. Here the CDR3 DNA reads TGTGCCAGCAGTTCGAATCCGGGACTAGCGTTAGGAAATGAGCAGTTCTTC. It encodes CASSSNPGLALGNEQFF.

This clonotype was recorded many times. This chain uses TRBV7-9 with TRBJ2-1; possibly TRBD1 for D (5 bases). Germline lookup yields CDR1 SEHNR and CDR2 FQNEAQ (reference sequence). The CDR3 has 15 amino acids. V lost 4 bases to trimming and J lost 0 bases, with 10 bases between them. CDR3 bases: TGTGCCAGCAGCTCAAGGGGATCCTCCTACAATGAGCAGTTCTTC. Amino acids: CASSSRGSSYNEQFF.

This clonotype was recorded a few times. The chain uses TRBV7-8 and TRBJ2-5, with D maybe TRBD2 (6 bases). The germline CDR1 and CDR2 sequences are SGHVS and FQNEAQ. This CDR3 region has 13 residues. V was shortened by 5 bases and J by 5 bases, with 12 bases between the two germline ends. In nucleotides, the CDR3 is TGTGCCAGCAGCCCCGGGAGTGGGGAGACCCAGTACTTC. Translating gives CASSPGSGETQYF.

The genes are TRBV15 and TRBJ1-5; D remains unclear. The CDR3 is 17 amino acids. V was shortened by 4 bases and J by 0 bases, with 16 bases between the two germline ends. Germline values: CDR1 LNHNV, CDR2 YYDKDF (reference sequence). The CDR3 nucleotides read TGTGCCACCAGCACAGGAACCTTAACTTATAGCAATCAGCCCCAGCATTTT. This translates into CATSTGTLTYSNQPQHF.

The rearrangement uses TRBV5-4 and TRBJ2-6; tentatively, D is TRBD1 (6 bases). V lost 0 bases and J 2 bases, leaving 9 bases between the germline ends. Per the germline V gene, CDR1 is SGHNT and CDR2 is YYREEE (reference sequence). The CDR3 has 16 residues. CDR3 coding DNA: TGTGCCAGCAGCTTGGTGGGGGCTACTGGGGCCAACGTCCTGACTTTC. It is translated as CASSLVGATGANVLTF.

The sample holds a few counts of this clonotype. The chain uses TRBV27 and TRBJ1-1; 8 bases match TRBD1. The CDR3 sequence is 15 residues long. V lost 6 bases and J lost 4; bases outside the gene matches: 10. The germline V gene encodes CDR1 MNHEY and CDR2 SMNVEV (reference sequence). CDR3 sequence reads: CASRHPGGAGTEAFF. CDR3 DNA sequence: TGTGCCAGCAGGCATCCAGGGGGCGCGGGCACTGAAGCTTTCTTT.

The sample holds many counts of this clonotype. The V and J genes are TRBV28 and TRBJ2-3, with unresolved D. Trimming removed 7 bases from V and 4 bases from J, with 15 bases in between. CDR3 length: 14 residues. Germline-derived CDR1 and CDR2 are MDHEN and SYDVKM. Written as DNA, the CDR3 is TGTGCCAGCAATACCGGGCGTTCGCCAGATACGCAGTATTTT. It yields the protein CASNTGRSPDTQYF.